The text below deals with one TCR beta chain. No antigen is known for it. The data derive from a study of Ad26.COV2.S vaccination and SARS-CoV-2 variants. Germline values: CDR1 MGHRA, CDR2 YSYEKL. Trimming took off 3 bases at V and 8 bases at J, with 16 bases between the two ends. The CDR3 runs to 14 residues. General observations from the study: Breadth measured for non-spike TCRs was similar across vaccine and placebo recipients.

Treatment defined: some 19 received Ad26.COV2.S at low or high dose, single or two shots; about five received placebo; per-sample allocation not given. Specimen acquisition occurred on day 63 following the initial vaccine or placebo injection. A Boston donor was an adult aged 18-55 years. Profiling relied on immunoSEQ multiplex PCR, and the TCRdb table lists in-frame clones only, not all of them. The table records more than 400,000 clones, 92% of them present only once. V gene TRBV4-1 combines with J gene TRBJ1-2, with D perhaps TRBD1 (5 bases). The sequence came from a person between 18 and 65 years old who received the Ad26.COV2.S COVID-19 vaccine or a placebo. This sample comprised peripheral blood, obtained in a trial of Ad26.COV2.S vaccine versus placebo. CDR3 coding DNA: TGCGCCAGCAGCCAGCCTCAGGGACCGGGGGGCTACACCTTC. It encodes CASSQPQGPGGYTF.